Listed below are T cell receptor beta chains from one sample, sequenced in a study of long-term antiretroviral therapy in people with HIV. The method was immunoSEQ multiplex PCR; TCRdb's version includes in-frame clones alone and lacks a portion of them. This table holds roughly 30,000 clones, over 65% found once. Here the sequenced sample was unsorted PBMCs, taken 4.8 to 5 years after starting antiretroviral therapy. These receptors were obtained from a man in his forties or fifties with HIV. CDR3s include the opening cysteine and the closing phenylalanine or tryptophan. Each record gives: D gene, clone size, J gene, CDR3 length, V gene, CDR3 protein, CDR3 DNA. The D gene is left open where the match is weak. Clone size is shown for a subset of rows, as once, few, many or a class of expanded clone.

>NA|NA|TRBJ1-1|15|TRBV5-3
CARSFKVKGNTEAFF
TGTGCCAGAAGCTTTAAAGTTAAGGGGAACACTGAAGCTTTCTTT
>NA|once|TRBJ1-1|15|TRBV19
CASSLTGVGGTEAFF
TGTGCCAGTAGTCTCACCGGTGTGGGGGGCACTGAAGCTTTCTTT
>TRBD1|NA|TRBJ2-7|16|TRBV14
CASSQDRGQGSYEQYF
TGTGCCAGCAGCCAAGATCGAGGACAGGGTTCCTACGAGCAGTACTTC
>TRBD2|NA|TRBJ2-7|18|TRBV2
CASVSGLAGGLSSYEQYF
TGTGCCAGCGTCTCGGGACTAGCGGGGGGCTTGAGCTCCTACGAGCAGTACTTC
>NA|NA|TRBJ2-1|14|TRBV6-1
CASSDLAFSGEKFF
TGTGCCAGCAGTGACCTAGCTTTTTCGGGAGAAAAGTTCTTC
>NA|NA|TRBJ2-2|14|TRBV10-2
CASSEGGNTGELFF
TGCGCCAGCAGTGAGGGGGGTAACACCGGGGAGCTGTTTTTT
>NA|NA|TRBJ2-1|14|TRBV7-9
CASSLGAEGNEQFF
TGTGCCAGCAGCTTGGGAGCAGAGGGGAATGAGCAGTTCTTC
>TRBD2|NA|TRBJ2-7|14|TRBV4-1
CASSLGAGEYEQYF
TGCGCCAGCAGCCTAGGAGCGGGAGAGTACGAGCAGTACTTC
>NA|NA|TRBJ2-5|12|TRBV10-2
CASSGGQETQYF
TGCGCCAGCAGCGGGGGCCAAGAGACCCAGTACTTC
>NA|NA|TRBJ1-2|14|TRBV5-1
CASSLDKTAYGYTF
TGCGCCAGCAGCTTGGATAAGACGGCGTACGGCTACACCTTC
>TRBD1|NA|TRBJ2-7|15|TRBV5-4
CASSLTGQAFTEQYF
TGTGCCAGCAGCTTGACGGGACAGGCCTTCACCGAGCAGTACTTC
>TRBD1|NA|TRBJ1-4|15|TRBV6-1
CASSEKRQGGEKLFF
TGTGCCAGCAGTGAAAAGAGACAGGGAGGTGAAAAACTGTTTTTT
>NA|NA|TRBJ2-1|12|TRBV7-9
CASSLWVDEQFF
TGTGCCAGCAGCTTATGGGTGGATGAGCAGTTCTTC
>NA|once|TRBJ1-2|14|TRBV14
CASSPQTVNYGYTF
TGTGCCAGCAGCCCCCAGACGGTGAACTATGGCTACACCTTC
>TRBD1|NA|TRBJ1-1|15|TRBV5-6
CASSPTGGVGTEAFF
TGTGCCAGCAGCCCTACAGGGGGCGTTGGGACTGAAGCTTTCTTT
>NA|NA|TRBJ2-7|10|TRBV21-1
CASGTYEQYF
TGTGCCAGCGGGACTTACGAGCAGTACTTC
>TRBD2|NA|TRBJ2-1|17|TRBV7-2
CASSKLLAGMSYNEQFF
TGTGCCAGCAGCAAGCTGTTAGCGGGAATGTCCTACAATGAGCAGTTCTTC
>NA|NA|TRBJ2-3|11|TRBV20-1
CSARKGQTQYF
TGCAGTGCTAGAAAAGGCCAGACGCAGTATTTT
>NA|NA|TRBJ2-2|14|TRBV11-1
CASSLAVRGKELFF
TGTGCCAGCAGCTTAGCGGTTCGTGGGAAGGAGCTGTTTTTT
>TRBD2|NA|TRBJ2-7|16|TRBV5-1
CASSPDRLAGPYEQYF
TGCGCCAGCAGCCCCGATCGCCTAGCGGGCCCCTACGAGCAGTACTTC
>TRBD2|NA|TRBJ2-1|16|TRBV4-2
CASSQGAGGPNNEQFF
TGTGCCAGCAGCCAAGGGGCGGGAGGGCCCAACAATGAGCAGTTCTTC
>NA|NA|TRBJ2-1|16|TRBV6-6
CASSTRAGDISNEQFF
TGTGCCAGCAGTACCCGGGCAGGGGATATTTCCAATGAGCAGTTCTTC
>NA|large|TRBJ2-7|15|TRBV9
CASSVGHGSSYEQYF
TGTGCCAGCAGCGTGGGACACGGGAGCTCCTACGAGCAGTACTTC
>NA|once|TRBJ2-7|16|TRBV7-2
CASSLGLRGPLGEQYF
TGTGCCAGCAGCTTAGGGCTGCGGGGGCCACTGGGGGAGCAGTACTTC
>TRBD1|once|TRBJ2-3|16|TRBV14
CASSQVRDRSTDTQYF
TGTGCCAGCAGCCAAGTCAGGGACAGAAGCACAGATACGCAGTATTTT
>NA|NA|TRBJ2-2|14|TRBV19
CATQQTANTGELFF
TGTGCCACTCAGCAGACAGCGAACACCGGGGAGCTGTTTTTT
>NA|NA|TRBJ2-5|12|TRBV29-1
CSIAVEWQTQYF
TGCAGCATTGCTGTCGAGTGGCAGACCCAGTACTTC
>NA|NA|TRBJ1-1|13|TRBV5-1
CASSWTVGTEAFF
TGCGCCAGCAGCTGGACAGTCGGCACTGAAGCTTTCTTT
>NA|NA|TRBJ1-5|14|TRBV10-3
CAISIQDGGQPQHF
TGTGCCATCAGTATCCAGGACGGAGGTCAGCCCCAGCATTTT
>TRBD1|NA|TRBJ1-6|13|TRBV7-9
CASSGQAGSPLHF
TGTGCCAGCAGCGGACAGGCTGGTTCACCCCTCCACTTT
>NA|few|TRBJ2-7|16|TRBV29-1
CSAATPGFPYYYEQYF
TGCAGCGCCGCCACACCGGGCTTCCCCTACTACTACGAGCAGTACTTC
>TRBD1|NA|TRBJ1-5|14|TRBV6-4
CARQGTGRYQPQHF
TGTGCCAGGCAGGGGACAGGACGTTATCAGCCCCAGCATTTT
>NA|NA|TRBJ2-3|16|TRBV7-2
CASSLQTSEPPDTQYF
TGTGCCAGCAGCTTACAAACTAGTGAGCCCCCAGATACGCAGTATTTT
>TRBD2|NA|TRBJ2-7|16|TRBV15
CATSRGTSGSIGEQYF
TGTGCCACCAGCAGAGGGACTAGCGGGAGTATCGGCGAGCAGTACTTC
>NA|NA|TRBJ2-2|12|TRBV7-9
CASSSNTGELFF
TGTGCCAGCAGCTCCAACACCGGGGAGCTGTTTTTT
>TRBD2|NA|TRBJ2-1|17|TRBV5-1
CASSLAPSGASYNEQFF
TGCGCCAGCAGCTTGGCGCCTAGCGGAGCCTCCTACAATGAGCAGTTCTTC
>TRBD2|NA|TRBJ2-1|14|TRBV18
CASSPRTSSSEQFF
TGTGCCAGCTCACCCCGGACTAGCTCCAGCGAGCAGTTCTTC
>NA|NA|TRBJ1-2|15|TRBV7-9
CASSLLAQGVNGYTF
TGTGCCAGCAGCTTATTGGCACAGGGAGTAAATGGCTACACCTTC
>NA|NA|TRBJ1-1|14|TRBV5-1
CASSLGGAGTEAFF
TGCGCCAGCAGCTTGGGAGGCGCGGGCACTGAAGCTTTCTTT
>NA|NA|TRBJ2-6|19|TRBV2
CASSEFRDRLEAGANVLTF
TGTGCCAGCAGTGAATTTAGAGACAGATTAGAGGCAGGGGCCAACGTCCTGACTTTC
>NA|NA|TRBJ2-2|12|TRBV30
CAWTVRTGELFF
TGTGCCTGGACAGTACGAACCGGGGAGCTGTTTTTT
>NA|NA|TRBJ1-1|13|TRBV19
CASSVDIRTEAFF
TGTGCCAGTAGTGTAGATATTCGGACTGAAGCTTTCTTT
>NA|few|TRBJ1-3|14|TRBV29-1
CSVATASSGNTIYF
TGCAGCGTAGCGACGGCGTCCTCTGGAAACACCATATATTTT
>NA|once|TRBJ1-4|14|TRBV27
CASSRGATNEKLFF
TGTGCCAGCAGTCGCGGGGCAACTAATGAAAAACTGTTTTTT
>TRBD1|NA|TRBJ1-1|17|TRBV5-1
CASSLASGGQGSTEAFF
TGCGCCAGCAGCTTGGCCTCCGGGGGACAGGGAAGCACTGAAGCTTTCTTT
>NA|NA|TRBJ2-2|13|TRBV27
CASSFIPSGELFF
TGTGCCAGCAGTTTCATCCCCTCCGGGGAGCTGTTTTTT
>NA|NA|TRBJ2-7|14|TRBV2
CASSEALSFGEQYF
TGTGCCAGCAGTGAAGCGCTGTCATTTGGCGAGCAGTACTTC
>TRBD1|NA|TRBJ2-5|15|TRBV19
CASSLGQASQETQYF
TGTGCCAGTAGTCTAGGACAGGCCAGCCAAGAGACCCAGTACTTC
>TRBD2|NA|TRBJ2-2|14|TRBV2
CASRTSGRAGELFF
TGTGCCAGCCGGACTAGCGGGAGGGCCGGGGAGCTGTTTTTT
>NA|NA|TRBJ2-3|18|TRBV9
CASSVQAVPFGGTDTQYF
TGTGCCAGCAGCGTCCAAGCGGTTCCCTTCGGGGGCACAGATACGCAGTATTTT
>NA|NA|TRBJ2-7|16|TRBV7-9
CASSSPETGLVREQYF
TGTGCCAGCAGCTCCCCGGAGACAGGCCTGGTCCGGGAGCAGTACTTC
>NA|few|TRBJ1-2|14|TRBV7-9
CASSPGQNAYGYTF
TGTGCCAGCAGTCCTGGGCAGAATGCCTATGGCTACACCTTC
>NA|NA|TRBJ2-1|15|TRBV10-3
CAISESRDRINEQFF
TGTGCCATCAGTGAGTCGCGGGACAGAATCAATGAGCAGTTCTTC
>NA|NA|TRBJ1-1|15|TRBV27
CASSLLPGLATEAFF
TGTGCCAGCAGTTTACTGCCAGGGCTAGCCACTGAAGCTTTCTTT
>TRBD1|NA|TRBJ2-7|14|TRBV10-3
CAIAPGQTAYEQYF
TGTGCCATCGCCCCGGGACAGACAGCCTACGAGCAGTACTTC